The next 32 T cell receptor beta chains were all read from a single sample in a study of blood T cell repertoires in COVID-19. The data were produced by immunoSEQ multiplex PCR, yet TCRdb's version contains in-frame clones alone and is incomplete. The top ten hold roughly 5% of the sample, which has about 290,000 clones, approximately 90% seen once. What was sequenced was peripheral blood. Every receptor here comes from a man in his forties with acute or convalescent COVID-19.

This chain uses TRBV18 with TRBJ2-4; D possibly corresponds to TRBD2 (6 bases). The CDR3 totals 16 residues. Per germline, CDR1 KGHSH and CDR2 LQKENI. The ends were cut back, 0 bases at V and 2 bases at J, with 11 bases in the middle. The CDR3 spells CASSPPGGEPKNIQYF. The CDR3 nucleotides are TGTGCCAGCTCACCACCGGGCGGGGAGCCCAAAAACATTCAGTACTTC.

The rearrangement links TRBV28 to TRBJ1-1, with D unresolved. This CDR3 contains 14 residues. V dropped 6 bases and J dropped 0 bases, with 11 bases sitting between them. The germline CDR1 and CDR2 sequences are MDHEN and SYDVKM. The CDR3, as DNA: TGTGCCAGCAGGTTACCGCGCATGAACACTGAAGCTTTCTTT. The encoded protein is CASRLPRMNTEAFF.

This sequence joins TRBV10-3 and TRBJ2-3; no clear D gene. Trimming pared 2 bases from V and 6 bases from J, leaving 12 bases between. CDR1 is ENHRY and CDR2 is SYGVKD in the germline V gene. The CDR3 runs to 14 residues. CDR3 sequence (DNA): TGTGCCATCAGTGAGGGTGACAAGGTGGATACGCAGTATTTT. Protein sequence: CAISEGDKVDTQYF.

V usage is TRBV7-3 and J usage is TRBJ2-7; TRBD2 matches 8 bases. Germline V CDR1 and CDR2: SGHTA, FQGTGA. This CDR3 contains 15 residues. The ends lost 5 bases at V and 5 bases at J; junction bases unmatched: 11. This CDR3 is CASSPGTRALHEQYF. Here the CDR3 DNA reads TGTGCCAGCAGCCCCGGGACTAGGGCTCTCCACGAGCAGTACTTC.

The V gene is TRBV19, the J gene TRBJ2-7, with a tentative D call TRBD1 (6 bases). The germline V gene has CDR1 LNHDA and CDR2 SQIVND (reference sequence). The CDR3 is 12 amino acids. The V end lost 6 bases, the J end lost 6 bases, and 12 bases lay between the germline ends. The DNA of the CDR3 is TGTGCCAGTAGCGAGGGGGAACTCGAGCAGTACTTC. Translating gives CASSEGELEQYF.

The chain has TRBV15 and TRBJ1-2, with 8 bases that match TRBD1. CDR1 and CDR2 from the germline V gene are LNHNV and YYDKDF (reference sequence). The CDR3 runs to 16 residues. V lost 2 bases, J lost 1 base, and 6 bases stayed unmatched. The CDR3 sequence: CATSRWDRRFNYGYTF. In nucleotides, the CDR3 is TGTGCCACCAGCAGATGGGACAGGCGATTTAACTATGGCTACACCTTC.

The rearrangement joins TRBV6-5 to TRBJ1-6; D remains ambiguous. The CDR3 is 14 residues long. The germline gives CDR1 MNHEY, CDR2 SVGAGI. The V gene lost 10 bases and the J gene lost 3 bases, with 13 bases spanning the gap. The CDR3 spells CATTQAFYNSPLHF. As DNA, the CDR3 is TGTGCCACGACCCAGGCTTTCTATAATTCACCCCTCCACTTT.

The chain couples TRBV6-5 to TRBJ1-2, with a weak D call TRBD1 (5 bases). V gave up 8 bases and J gave up 6 bases, with 16 bases separating them. CDR1 and CDR2 (germline): MNHEY, SVGAGI. CDR3 size: 13 residues. The CDR3 DNA is TGTGCCAGCCTTACGTTGGGGGGGGATGGCTACACCTTC. The encoded protein is CASLTLGGDGYTF.

The V and J genes are TRBV7-9 and TRBJ2-3; TRBD2 aligns across 7 bases. V shed 5 bases and J 2 bases; nucleotides not matched to a gene: 7. The CDR3 is made up of 15 amino acids. CDR1 is SEHNR, CDR2 FQNEAQ, per germline (reference sequence). The CDR3 nucleotides read TGTGCCAGCAGCCAAAGACTAGCTACCACAGATACGCAGTATTTT. It translates to CASSQRLATTDTQYF.

About this clone itself: The sample has other DNA sequences that encode this CDR3 too. V is TRBV18 and J is TRBJ1-1; the D gene is possibly TRBD1 (6 bases). Between the trimmed V and J ends, which lost 4 bases and 1 base, there was a span of 7 bases. Germline V lookup: CDR1 KGHSH, CDR2 LQKENI. The CDR3 length is 13 residues. DNA for the CDR3: TGTGCCAGCTCACTGGGACAGAACACTGAAGCTTTCTTT. Translating gives CASSLGQNTEAFF.

The genes are TRBV19 and TRBJ1-5; a weak D match, TRBD1 (5 bases). The germline V gene has CDR1 LNHDA and CDR2 SQIVND (reference sequence). V was cut by 5 bases and J by 0 bases, with 14 bases left in between. CDR3 size: 16 residues. Here the CDR3 DNA reads TGTGCCAGTAGTTCCCGACAGTATTATAGCAATCAGCCCCAGCATTTT. As protein: CASSSRQYYSNQPQHF.

This clone has just one count. The V gene is TRBV19, the J gene TRBJ2-7, with 8 bases aligning to TRBD1. Unmatched junction bases numbered 4, after V lost 5 bases and J lost 1 base. The CDR3 length is 14 residues. Germline V gene lookup returns CDR1 LNHDA and CDR2 SQIVND (reference sequence). CDR3 bases: TGTGCCAGTAGTGTCTACAGGGGGTCCTACGAGCAGTACTTC. Protein sequence: CASSVYRGSYEQYF.

This sequence joins TRBV9 and TRBJ1-4; 11 bases fit TRBD1. This CDR3 comprises 13 residues. The junction had 2 bases not matched to a gene; V was cut back by 5 bases and J by 8 bases. Germline-derived CDR1 and CDR2 are SGDLS and YYNGEE. The CDR3 protein is CASRGQGEEKLFF. The CDR3 bases are TGTGCCAGCAGGGGACAGGGGGAAGAAAAACTGTTTTTT.

The CDR3, as DNA: TGCGCCAGCAGCCCCGGGCAGGGCGGAAACACCATATATTTT. Protein product: CASSPGQGGNTIYF. The rearrangement joins TRBV5-1 to TRBJ1-3; D perhaps matches TRBD1 (5 bases). The CDR3 is 14 amino acids. In germline, CDR1 is SGHRS, CDR2 YFSETQ. The V end lost 4 bases, the J end lost 4 bases, and 12 bases lay between the germline ends.

This clone was recorded only once. V gene TRBV5-1 combines with J gene TRBJ1-5; 7 nucleotides align to TRBD1. This CDR3 is 14 amino acids long. CDR1 and CDR2 (germline): SGHRS, YFSETQ. J lost 7 bases, V lost 0 bases, and 4 bases had no gene match. CDR3 protein: CASSLGQGGQPQHF. The CDR3, as DNA: TGCGCCAGCAGCTTGGGCCAGGGGGGACAGCCCCAGCATTTT.

This clone appeared a single time. This chain joins TRBV24-1 and TRBJ1-2; no reliable D call. The length of the CDR3 is 12 residues. Trimming shortened V by 3 bases and J by 7 bases, and 8 bases separated the two germline ends. Germline loops: CDR1 KGHDR, CDR2 SFDVKD. The CDR3 DNA reads as TGTGCCACCAGTGATAGAGCGAGTGGCTACACCTTC. Its protein is CATSDRASGYTF.

V and J are TRBV3-1 (or the pseudogene TRBV3-2) and TRBJ1-1, with D uncertain. The CDR3 runs to 14 residues. The V end was cut by 1 base, the J end by 1 base, with 7 bases between. CDR1 and CDR2 (germline): LGHDT, YNNKEL (reference sequence). CDR3 loop: CASSQVESNTEAFF. Written as DNA, the CDR3 is TGTGCCAGCAGCCAAGTCGAGTCGAACACTGAAGCTTTCTTT.

This chain connects TRBV11-2 to TRBJ1-2; 10 bases map to TRBD1. Germline CDR1 SGHAT, CDR2 FQNNGV. V dropped 2 bases and J dropped 5; count of bases not matched to a gene: 11. CDR3 length: 17 amino acids. CDR3 sequence: CASSLLPGQGELYGYTF. CDR3 sequence (DNA): TGTGCCAGCAGCTTACTCCCTGGACAGGGGGAATTGTATGGCTACACCTTC.

The chain couples TRBV5-1 to TRBJ2-1, with a possible D match to TRBD2 (5 bases). From germline, CDR1 is SGHRS and CDR2 YFSETQ. The CDR3 length is 13 residues. Deletions cut 6 bases from V and 1 base from J, with 8 bases between. The CDR3 spells CASKEGSYNEQFF. The DNA for the CDR3 is TGCGCCAGCAAAGAGGGTTCCTACAATGAGCAGTTCTTC. Full variable domain (outside the CDR3, taken from reference TRBV5-1 and TRBJ2-1): KAGVTQTPRYLIKTRGQQVTLSCSPISGHRSVSWYQQTPGQGLQFLFEYFSETQRNKGNFPGRFSGRQFSNSRSEMNVSTLELGDSALYLCASKEGSYNEQFFGPGTRLTVL.

In this sample, this clone turned up a few times. The V gene is TRBV5-1, the J gene TRBJ1-1; unclear D gene. The V end was cut by 4 bases, the J end by 0 bases, with 10 bases between. This CDR3 has 14 amino acids. Germline V lookup: CDR1 SGHRS, CDR2 YFSETQ. The CDR3 bases are TGCGCCAGCAGCCCGCAACTACTGAACACTGAAGCTTTCTTT. Translated, it gives CASSPQLLNTEAFF. The full variable domain, its missing parts supplied by reference TRBV5-1 and TRBJ1-1, is KAGVTQTPRYLIKTRGQQVTLSCSPISGHRSVSWYQQTPGQGLQFLFEYFSETQRNKGNFPGRFSGRQFSNSRSEMNVSTLELGDSALYLCASSPQLLNTEAFFGQGTRLTVV.

The rearrangement joins TRBV10-3 to TRBJ1-2; D call uncertain. V shed 4 bases and J shed 7 bases, with 16 bases lying between them. Germline V gives CDR1 ENHRY, CDR2 SYGVKD. CDR3 length: 14 residues. DNA for the CDR3: TGTGCCATCAGTGCCTCTCCCCCAAGAGGTGGCTACACCTTC. Protein sequence: CAISASPPRGGYTF.

This chain links TRBV4-1 with TRBJ1-4; D might be TRBD1 (6 bases). This CDR3 is 15 amino acids long. V was cut by 1 base and J by 1 base, with 7 bases left in between. The germline V gene encodes CDR1 MGHRA and CDR2 YSYEKL. The chain's CDR3 is CASSQVTGTNEKLFF. The CDR3 region has the DNA TGCGCCAGCAGCCAAGTGACAGGAACTAATGAAAAACTGTTTTTT.

As DNA, the CDR3 is TGCGCCAGCAGCTTGGAGGCTAGCGGGAGCACAGATACGCAGTATTTT. Protein: CASSLEASGSTDTQYF. The chain uses TRBV5-1 and TRBJ2-3, with 8 nucleotides matching TRBD2. The trim removed 0 bases at V and 0 bases at J, leaving 3 bases unmatched. CDR3 size: 16 residues. Per germline, CDR1 SGHRS and CDR2 YFSETQ.

The V gene is TRBV10-1, the J gene TRBJ2-1, with 11 bases lining up with TRBD1. V gave up 10 bases and J gave up 9 bases; unmatched junction bases: 11. CDR3 length: 14 residues. In germline, CDR1 is WNHNN, CDR2 SYGVQD (reference sequence). In DNA, the CDR3 is TGCGCCACGAACCGGGACAGGGGGTCCAGTGAGCAGTTCTTC. Amino acid sequence: CATNRDRGSSEQFF.

The V gene is TRBV9, the J gene TRBJ2-2; TRBD2 agrees at 7 bases. This CDR3 is 15 amino acids long. Germline CDR1 SGDLS, CDR2 YYNGEE. The trim removed 7 bases at V and 3 bases at J, leaving 9 bases unmatched. This chain's CDR3 is CASRREGYDTGELFF. The CDR3, as DNA: TGTGCCAGCCGTAGGGAGGGCTATGACACCGGGGAGCTGTTTTTT.

The rearrangement uses TRBV5-6 and TRBJ1-2; perhaps TRBD1 as D (6 bases). This CDR3 region has 15 residues. V was shortened by 3 bases and J by 0 bases, with 12 bases between the two germline ends. CDR1 is SGHDT, CDR2 YYEEEE, per germline. CDR3 DNA: TGTGCCAGCAGCTCAAACAGGGACGCTAACTATGGCTACACCTTC. This gives the protein CASSSNRDANYGYTF.

The rearrangement joins TRBV6-5 to TRBJ2-4, with TRBD1 identical over 7 bases. V lost 8 bases and J lost 8; bases outside the gene matches: 12. CDR1 and CDR2 (germline): MNHEY, SVGAGI. CDR3 length equals 14 residues. The CDR3 reads CASRKRGPWDIQYF. CDR3 DNA sequence: TGTGCCAGCCGGAAAAGGGGGCCCTGGGACATTCAGTACTTC.

J is TRBJ1-6 and V is TRBV12-2. TRBV12-2 is a documented pseudogene. CDR3 size: 16 residues. The CDR3 nucleotides read TGTGCAAGTCGCTCCGGGGGGGAAGCGGGCAATTCACCCCTCCACTTT. Protein sequence: CASRSGGEAGNSPLHF.

The chain combines TRBV19 with TRBJ1-1; D not certain. Trimming removed 0 bases at V and 0 bases at J, with 8 bases between. Germline assignment: CDR1 LNHDA and CDR2 SQIVND (reference sequence). There are 15 residues in the CDR3. The chain's CDR3 is CASSIDAGMNTEAFF. DNA for the CDR3: TGTGCCAGTAGTATAGATGCGGGGATGAACACTGAAGCTTTCTTT.

This clone was seen only a few times. J is TRBJ1-3 and V is TRBV3-1 (or the pseudogene TRBV3-2), with 7 bases aligning to TRBD1. Germline V gene lookup returns CDR1 LGHDT and CDR2 YNNKEL (reference sequence). With 6 bases clipped from V and 8 bases from J, the junction kept 7 bases outside the gene matches. The CDR3 runs to 13 residues. The CDR3 bases are TGTGCCAGCAGGACAGGGTACGGAGACACCATATATTTT. Its translation is CASRTGYGDTIYF.

The J gene is TRBJ2-1, the V gene TRBV4-1; 12 bases are shared with TRBD1. Trimming cost V 2 bases and J 9 bases; bases outside gene matches: 5. The CDR3 contains 15 residues. The germline V gene has CDR1 MGHRA and CDR2 YSYEKL. DNA of the CDR3: TGCGCCAGCAGCCAAACGGGACAGGGGGCCGGTGAGCAGTTCTTC. Amino acid sequence: CASSQTGQGAGEQFF.

The chain is built from TRBV28 and TRBJ1-1; 9 bases agree with TRBD1. Losses at the gene ends were 10 bases for V and 2 bases for J; bases not matched to a gene: 14. The CDR3 has 16 residues. Per the germline V gene, CDR1 is MDHEN and CDR2 is SYDVKM. This chain's CDR3 is CATRPGTGPFNTEAFF. The CDR3 DNA is TGTGCCACACGGCCGGGGACAGGGCCATTTAACACTGAAGCTTTCTTT.